This T cell receptor (beta chain) was obtained from a study of regulatory T cells in long-lasting Graves disease. On the study more broadly: Patients newly diagnosed with Graves' had been on antithyroid drugs for under 3 months.

Specified time point: newly diagnosed GD, antithyroid drugs for less than 3 months. RNA isolated from PBMCs was used to make the TCR library. Germline loops: CDR1 SGHNT, CDR2 YENEEA. The length of the CDR3 is 15 residues. V lost 3 bases, J lost 0 bases, and 11 bases lay in between. This clonotype was recorded at least ten times. Its antigen remains unknown. Through Arm-PCR of CDR3 regions and iRepertoire HTBI primers, TCR beta libraries were built. From the multiplex PCR reads, TCRdb called clonotypes with MiXCR, one entry per CDR3 protein. Found here are approximately 540,000 distinct CDR3 sequences, 9.5% to 15% of them singletons; the top ten hold roughly 8.2%. Points from the study as a whole: Limited sample numbers may have lowered accuracy. Newly diagnosed Graves' patients had higher TCR diversity than persistent ones. Persistent patients shared under 3,000 public clonotypes among themselves. Newly diagnosed patients shared fewer, at about 890.

This same sample was also part of a study on T cells in Graves' hyperthyroidism and ophthalmopathy.

The input for sequencing was peripheral blood mononuclear cells (PBMCs), taken at new diagnosis, from a patient treated with antithyroid drugs. V and J are TRBV11-3 and TRBJ1-1, with D possibly matching TRBD1 (6 bases). This receptor was obtained from a woman aged 25 to 39 with Graves disease. The chain's CDR3 is CASSFGGQVNTEAFF. DNA for the CDR3: TGTGCCAGCAGCTTTGGGGGGCAGGTGAACACTGAAGCTTTCTTT.